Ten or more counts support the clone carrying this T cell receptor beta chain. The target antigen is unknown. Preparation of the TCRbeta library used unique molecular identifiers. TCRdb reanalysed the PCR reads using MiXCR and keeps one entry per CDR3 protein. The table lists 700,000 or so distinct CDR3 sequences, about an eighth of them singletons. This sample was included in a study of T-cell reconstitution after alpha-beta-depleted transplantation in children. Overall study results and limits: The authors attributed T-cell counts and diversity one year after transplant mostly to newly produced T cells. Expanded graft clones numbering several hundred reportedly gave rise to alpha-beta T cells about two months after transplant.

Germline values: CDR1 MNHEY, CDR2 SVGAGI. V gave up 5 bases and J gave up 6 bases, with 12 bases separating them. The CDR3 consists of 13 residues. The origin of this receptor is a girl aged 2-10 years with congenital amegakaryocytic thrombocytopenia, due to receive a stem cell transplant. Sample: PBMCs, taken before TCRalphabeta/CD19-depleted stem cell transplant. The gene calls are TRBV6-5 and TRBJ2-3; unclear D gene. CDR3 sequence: CASSRVGLDTQYF. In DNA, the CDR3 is TGTGCCAGCAGTCGGGTTGGCCTTGATACGCAGTATTTT.